These 29 T cell receptor beta chains share one sample of origin, sequenced in a study of T-cell reconstitution after alpha-beta-depleted transplantation in children. A TCRbeta library incorporating unique molecular identifiers was prepared. TCRdb reprocessed the PCR reads via MiXCR and lists one record per CDR3 protein. This repertoire shows around 90,000 distinct CDR3 sequences, roughly a sixth found once; its top ten account for 15% to 20%. The sequenced sample was PBMCs, mostly from graft donor cells, obtained 180 days after TCRalphabeta/CD19-depleted stem cell transplant. These receptors were taken from a male patient under 10 years old who had a stem cell transplant for acute lymphoblastic leukemia, so the T cells may come from the graft donor.

This clonotype appeared once. The chain combines TRBV7-2 with TRBJ2-5, with TRBD2 matching 7 bases. The length of the CDR3 is 17 residues. Germline CDR1 and CDR2: SGHTA and FQGNSA. The V gene end was trimmed by 5 bases and the J gene end by 5 bases; junction bases not matched to a gene: 17. CDR3 DNA sequence: TGTGCCAGCAGCCAACCCCGGGACTATTGGGGGAAGGAGACCCAGTACTTC. This translates into CASSQPRDYWGKETQYF.

This clonotype was seen more than once but under ten times. This chain joins TRBV10-1 and TRBJ2-1; D possibly matches TRBD1 or TRBD2 (5 bases each). V lost 0 bases to trimming and J lost 9 bases, with 15 bases between them. This CDR3 is built from 15 residues. Germline V gives CDR1 WNHNN, CDR2 SYGVQD (reference sequence). DNA for the CDR3: TGCGCCAGCAGTGAGTCGGGACGTGATCGTGGTGAGCAGTTCTTC. Protein product: CASSESGRDRGEQFF.

This clonotype occurred a few times. Written as DNA, the CDR3 is TGCGCCAGCAGCTTGATCTTCGCGGGGGGGCTGGCCTACAATGAGCAGTTCTTC. This codes for CASSLIFAGGLAYNEQFF. The V call is TRBV5-1, the J call TRBJ2-1, with 9 positions matching TRBD2. Germline V gives CDR1 SGHRS, CDR2 YFSETQ. The trim removed 1 base at V and 2 bases at J, leaving 10 bases unmatched. CDR3 length: 18 residues.

This chain links TRBV12-3 or TRBV12-4 with TRBJ1-3, with D unresolved. The CDR3 sequence is 15 residues long. V shed 3 bases and J shed 2 bases, with 11 bases lying between them. In DNA, the CDR3 is TGTGCCAGCAGTTTTTCAGCGGGTCCTGGAAACACCATATATTTT. Amino acid sequence: CASSFSAGPGNTIYF.

This clonotype has at least ten counts. This rearrangement joins TRBV27 to TRBJ2-7; 7 positions match TRBD1. Germline V CDR1 and CDR2: MNHEY, SMNVEV (reference sequence). The CDR3 totals 15 residues. The V gene end was trimmed by 8 bases and the J gene end by 2 bases; junction bases not matched to a gene: 12. The CDR3 region has the DNA TGTGCCAGCTCATTACTTGGGGACAGTACCTACGAGCAGTACTTC. Translated, it gives CASSLLGDSTYEQYF.

As concerns this clonotype: A much bigger clone sits one base away, suggesting this may be a read error. In this CDR3 the conserved last residue, phenylalanine or tryptophan, is missing, so a read error is likely. The chain is built from TRBV5-1 and TRBJ2-1; D call uncertain. The germline gives CDR1 SGHRS, CDR2 YFSETQ. V lost 4 bases and J lost 6, with 8 bases in between. The CDR3 runs 12 residues. The CDR3 coding sequence is TGCGCCAGCAGCGGCCGGAGCAATGAGCAGTTCATC. Translation gives CASSGRSNEQFI.

This clonotype came up a few times. The genes are TRBV5-1 and TRBJ2-7, with TRBD1 as a possible D gene (6 bases). This CDR3 is built from 14 residues. Trimming removed 0 bases from V and 4 bases from J, with 11 bases in between. Germline V gives CDR1 SGHRS, CDR2 YFSETQ. The CDR3 bases are TGCGCCAGCAGCTTGGAGCGGACAGAATACGAGCAGTACTTC. Translation: CASSLERTEYEQYF. The whole variable domain, remainder taken from reference TRBV5-1 and TRBJ2-7, is KAGVTQTPRYLIKTRGQQVTLSCSPISGHRSVSWYQQTPGQGLQFLFEYFSETQRNKGNFPGRFSGRQFSNSRSEMNVSTLELGDSALYLCASSLERTEYEQYFGPGTRLTVT.

The chain carries TRBV5-1 and TRBJ2-6; perhaps TRBD1 as D (6 bases). V lost 0 bases and J 1 base, leaving 17 bases between the germline ends. CDR1 is SGHRS and CDR2 is YFSETQ in the germline V gene. There are 19 residues in the CDR3. The CDR3 loop reads CASSLVPGVVGSGANVLTF. In DNA, the CDR3 is TGCGCCAGCAGCTTGGTCCCAGGGGTTGTCGGTTCTGGGGCCAACGTCCTGACTTTC.

This clonotype was counted between two and nine times. The V call is TRBV20-1, the J call TRBJ2-5, with D tentatively TRBD2 (5 bases). The CDR3 sequence is 14 residues long. Germline CDR1 and CDR2: DFQATT and SNEGSKA (reference sequence). Trimming stripped 5 bases from V and 7 bases from J, with 20 bases between. The CDR3 protein is CSAGKEGIVGTQYF. CDR3 nucleotides: TGCAGTGCTGGAAAAGAGGGAATTGTGGGGACCCAGTACTTC.

The V call is TRBV15, the J call TRBJ1-5, with TRBD1 as a possible D gene (5 bases). V gave up 2 bases and J gave up 4 bases, with 15 bases separating them. Looked up from germline, CDR1 is LNHNV and CDR2 is YYDKDF (reference sequence). The CDR3 sequence is 16 residues long. The chain's CDR3 is CATSRQGMGPNQPQHF. For the CDR3, the DNA is TGTGCCACCAGCAGACAGGGCATGGGGCCAAATCAGCCCCAGCATTTT.

This clonotype was picked up many times. V is TRBV7-2 and J is TRBJ2-7, with 8 bases matching TRBD2. V lost 1 base to trimming and J lost 5 bases; unmatched junction nucleotides: 7. CDR1 is SGHTA and CDR2 is FQGNSA in the germline V gene. CDR3 length equals 15 residues. The DNA of the CDR3 is TGTGCCAGCAGCTTAGTGGGGACTAGTTCCCACGAGCAGTACTTC. Its translation is CASSLVGTSSHEQYF.

The rearrangement uses TRBV4-2 and TRBJ2-1, with D uncertain. Germline V CDR1 and CDR2: LGHNA, YNFKEQ. With 5 bases removed from V and 8 bases from J, the gap between germline ends came to 16 bases. CDR3 length equals 14 residues. The CDR3 sequence is CASSKRNLVDEQFF. The CDR3 DNA follows: TGTGCCAGCAGCAAGCGAAATCTGGTGGATGAGCAGTTCTTC.

The chain combines TRBV10-3 with TRBJ2-7; 11 bases map to TRBD1. Germline CDR1 and CDR2: ENHRY and SYGVKD. The CDR3 is made up of 14 amino acids. V dropped 2 bases and J dropped 5; count of bases not matched to a gene: 2. The CDR3 coding sequence is TGTGCCATCAGTGAGGGACAGGGGGCCAACGAGCAGTACTTC. It specifies CAISEGQGANEQYF.

The table lists this clonotype with many counts. The chain combines TRBV6-1 with TRBJ1-6, with D possibly TRBD1 on 6 matching bases. The CDR3 has 14 amino acids. V lost 6 bases to trimming and J lost 8 bases, with 14 bases between them. Germline V gives CDR1 MNHNS, CDR2 SASEGT. CDR3 loop: CASSGDTGDSPLHF. The DNA of the CDR3 is TGTGCCAGCAGCGGGGACACCGGGGATTCACCCCTCCACTTT.

The chain employs TRBV11-2 and TRBJ1-5; 9 bases map to TRBD1. The CDR3 sequence is 16 residues long. Trimming removed 4 bases from V and 2 bases from J; junction bases left unmatched: 6. The germline gives CDR1 SGHAT, CDR2 FQNNGV. CDR3 amino acids: CASSSRQGVGNQPQHF. In DNA form, the CDR3 reads TGTGCCAGCAGCTCCAGACAGGGGGTAGGCAATCAGCCCCAGCATTTT.

This clonotype has a handful of counts. The chain uses TRBV5-6 and TRBJ1-4; 8 bases line up with TRBD1. Germline CDR1 reads SGHDT; CDR2 reads YYEEEE. The CDR3 length is 14 residues. The V segment lost 4 bases and the J segment 6 bases; nucleotides outside the gene matches: 5. CDR3: CASSLDREDEKLFF. CDR3 in DNA: TGTGCCAGCAGCCTGGACAGGGAGGATGAAAAACTGTTTTTT.

V and J are TRBV16 and TRBJ2-7; no clear D gene. The CDR3 is made up of 12 amino acids. Germline values: CDR1 KGHSY, CDR2 FQNENV. V lost 3 bases and J 1 base, leaving 4 bases between the germline ends. DNA for the CDR3: TGTGCCAGCAGCCAGCGGTCCTACGAGCAGTACTTC. It is translated as CASSQRSYEQYF.

The chain joins TRBV29-1 to TRBJ2-7; no clear D. This CDR3 has 12 amino acids. V lost 0 bases and J lost 3, with 6 bases in between. In germline, CDR1 is SQVTM, CDR2 ANQGSEA. Here the CDR3 reads CSVEDRVYEQYF. The CDR3 DNA follows: TGCAGCGTTGAAGATCGGGTCTACGAGCAGTACTTC.

The table lists this clonotype with a few counts. V and J are TRBV12-3 or TRBV12-4 and TRBJ1-1; no reliable D call. There are 11 residues in the CDR3. V was cut by 1 base and J by 11 bases, with 8 bases left in between. The CDR3 is CASSLDVGAFF. Written as DNA, the CDR3 is TGTGCCAGCAGTTTAGACGTCGGGGCTTTCTTT.

This clonotype has more than one count but fewer than ten. The chain is built from TRBV27 and TRBJ2-7; TRBD1 matches 11 bases. Germline CDR1 MNHEY, CDR2 SMNVEV (reference sequence). Trimming took 3 bases from V and 4 from J; bases not matched to a gene: 8. CDR3 length: 16 residues. The CDR3 is CASSFSLGQGAYEQYF. Written as DNA, the CDR3 is TGTGCCAGCAGTTTTTCACTAGGACAGGGGGCTTACGAGCAGTACTTC.

This clonotype has just a few counts. The chain is built from TRBV5-1 and TRBJ1-2; D gene uncertain. The ends were cut back, 4 bases at V and 2 bases at J, with 12 bases in the middle. Germline V lookup: CDR1 SGHRS, CDR2 YFSETQ. This CDR3 has 14 amino acids. CDR3 loop: CASSPGPGNYGYTF. The CDR3 DNA is TGCGCCAGCAGCCCAGGACCCGGGAACTATGGCTACACCTTC.

V and J are TRBV19 and TRBJ2-5; 12 bases are shared with TRBD2. With 1 base clipped from V and 6 bases from J, the junction kept 6 bases outside the gene matches. This CDR3 spans 16 amino acids. The germline V gene has CDR1 LNHDA and CDR2 SQIVND (reference sequence). The CDR3 here is CASSIGLAGAGKTQYF. The CDR3 DNA follows: TGTGCCAGTAGTATAGGACTAGCGGGGGCCGGGAAGACCCAGTACTTC. The whole variable domain, remainder taken from reference TRBV19 and TRBJ2-5, is DGGITQSPKYLFRKEGQNVTLSCEQNLNHDAMYWYRQDPGQGLRLIYYSQIVNDFQKGDIAEGYSVSREKKESFPLTVTSAQKNPTAFYLCASSIGLAGAGKTQYFGPGTRLLVL.

This chain connects TRBV24-1 to TRBJ2-3, with D possibly matching TRBD1 (6 bases). Trimming left V 0 bases short and J 2 bases short, with 14 bases between. CDR1 is KGHDR, CDR2 SFDVKD, per germline. The CDR3 totals 17 residues. The CDR3 bases are TGTGCCACCAGTGATTTGCAGGGGACACAAAACACAGATACGCAGTATTTT. Translating gives CATSDLQGTQNTDTQYF.

The V gene is TRBV4-3, the J gene TRBJ2-4; possibly TRBD2 for D (6 bases). The V gene's germline CDR1 is LGHNA and CDR2 YSLEER. This CDR3 has 19 amino acids. The V end lost 0 bases, the J end lost 1 base, and 19 bases lay between the germline ends. This chain's CDR3 is CASSQERFRGKGAKNIQYF. CDR3 DNA sequence: TGCGCCAGCAGCCAAGAACGCTTTCGGGGGAAGGGGGCCAAAAACATTCAGTACTTC.

V and J are TRBV4-2 and TRBJ1-3; D remains unclear. Trimming took off 0 bases at V and 0 bases at J, with 6 bases between the two ends. Germline loops: CDR1 LGHNA, CDR2 YNFKEQ. CDR3 length: 15 residues. CDR3 protein: CASSQDESSGNTIYF. The CDR3 bases are TGTGCCAGCAGCCAAGACGAGAGCTCTGGAAACACCATATATTTT.

The rearrangement uses TRBV7-2 and TRBJ2-3; 7 nucleotides align to TRBD1. CDR3 size: 15 residues. Germline CDR1 and CDR2: SGHTA and FQGNSA. Losses at the gene ends were 3 bases for V and 3 bases for J; bases not matched to a gene: 6. CDR3 sequence reads: CASSFTGTVTDTQYF. CDR3 coding DNA: TGTGCCAGCAGCTTCACCGGGACAGTGACAGATACGCAGTATTTT.

V is TRBV6-1 and J is TRBJ1-2; 9 bases are a match to TRBD1. The V segment lost 8 bases and the J segment 7 bases; nucleotides outside the gene matches: 17. The CDR3 covers 16 residues. Germline-derived CDR1 and CDR2 are MNHNS and SASEGT. The CDR3 DNA sequence: TGTGCCAGCCTAAGCCTGGAAACCGGGACAGGGCGTGGCTACACCTTC. Protein: CASLSLETGTGRGYTF.

The table lists this clonotype with a few counts. The V gene is TRBV29-1, the J gene TRBJ1-5; 10 positions agree with TRBD1. This CDR3 has 13 amino acids. CDR1 is SQVTM, CDR2 ANQGSEA, per germline. V was pared by 5 bases and J by 8 bases, with 6 bases of the junction left unmatched. In nucleotides, the CDR3 is TGCAGCGTTCGACAGGGGGCAGGGGAGCCCCAGCATTTT. This gives the protein CSVRQGAGEPQHF. The full variable domain, rest sourced from reference TRBV29-1 and TRBJ1-5, is SAVISQKPSRDICQRGTSLTIQCQVDSQVTMMFWYRQQPGQSLTLIATANQGSEATYESGFVIDKFPISRPNLTFSTLTVSNMSPEDSSIYLCSVRQGAGEPQHFGDGTRLSIL.

This clonotype was recorded a few times. This chain joins TRBV10-3 and TRBJ2-7; D perhaps matches TRBD2 (7 bases). V lost 0 bases and J lost 2, with 14 bases in between. The CDR3 runs to 16 residues. CDR1 is ENHRY, CDR2 SYGVKD, per germline. The CDR3 region is CAISESKGGGTYEQYF. DNA of the CDR3: TGTGCCATCAGTGAGTCTAAGGGGGGGGGAACCTACGAGCAGTACTTC.